What follows describes a single T cell receptor (beta chain). It has no known antigen specificity. No much larger clone is present one base from it, and per-base qualities are unavailable. This entry is derived from a study of blood T cells in healthy people across ages (dated by TCRdb to between 2014 and 2017). Concerning the study at large: In model experiments, template switching captured about one uniquely barcoded TCR beta cDNA molecule for every two T cells. The study measured age-related changes in TCR beta repertoire diversity using deep sequencing normalized with unique cDNA molecular identifiers. Donors were grouped into four age groups: young (average roughly 17 years), middle-aged (roughly 38), aged (over 55) and long-lived (approximately 75). To avoid experimental bias, donors of different ages were randomly spread across the sequencing lanes. For two donors (one aged 18 to 30 and one aged 80 or older), the study analyzed two additional independent replicas of 1 million unique cDNA reads from the same blood draw. Results and caveats for the whole study, not just this receptor: Estimates of total diversity based on one million sequenced T cells were regarded as lower bounds and as underestimates. Since profiling was done on bulk unsorted PBMCs, naive and antigen-experienced compartments could not be conclusively compared. There was a strong correlation between observed TCR beta diversity and the percentage of naive T cells measured by flow cytometry. Observed TCR beta diversity per million T cells fell roughly linearly with age, and a significant reduction was already apparent by age approximately 41. Compared with the aged group, the long-lived group had more naive CD4+ T cells, fewer expanded clones and increased TCR diversity, a pattern suggesting age selection. The CMV infection status of donors was not known, potentially confounding age-related changes in expanded clonotypes.

Relative to germline, V is missing 0 bases and J is missing 3 bases, with 1 base of the junction outside any gene match. CDR1 and CDR2 are drawn from the germline V gene: MNHEY, SVGAGI. Reading from cysteine to phenylalanine, the CDR3 counts 15 amino acids. CDR3 DNA only is kept here, 45 bases in frame from base 1. The donors were roughly 40 Caucasian individuals from Russia, aged roughly 6 to 100 years, who were systemically healthy. Approximately 9.3 milliliters of peripheral blood were drawn from each donor into EDTA-treated Vacutainer tubes. Ficoll-Paque density-gradient centrifugation was used to isolate PBMCs, with at least 7 million obtained per sample. Total RNA, at least 6 micrograms per sample, was extracted from PBMCs with Trizol reagent. The percentages of naive CD45RAhigh/CD27high T cells were determined by flow cytometry on a PBMC aliquot from every donor. The library was made by 5' RACE. Sequencing took place on an Illumina HiSeq 2500. The second PCR ran for roughly 7 to 12 cycles and used a J-beta primer mix along with a sample-barcoded 5' primer. A template-switch 5' adaptor carrying 12 random nucleotides introduced a unique molecular identifier onto each TCR beta cDNA molecule. Each sample yielded at least 2.5 million CDR3-containing paired-end reads. First-strand cDNA synthesis was performed from all RNA using the Mint cDNA synthesis kit, with priming by a TRBC-specific oligonucleotide. All cDNA was treated with uracil-DNA glycosylase and then went through a first 18-cycle PCR with the universal primers M1SS and BC2_uni_R. As for the authors' bioinformatics: For normalization, 1 million high-quality reads, each with a distinct molecular identifier, were randomly selected from each sample. Instead of being binned into consensus sequences, reads with shared molecular identifiers were discarded. MiTCR, run with a Q25 quality threshold and the strictest error-elimination algorithm, handled CDR3 identification, clonotype clustering and error correction. A nonparametric unseen species model with Euler transformation was used to estimate lower-bound total TCR beta diversity. TCRdb trimmed public reads at Q25 via fastp, called clones via MiXCR and kept in-frame beta chains. Rows matching on CDR3 protein sequence are summarized as one entry with the most common DNA and genes. TCRdb assigned the V and J calls; the authors' analysis was not used. The sample table shows around 800,000 distinct CDR3 sequences, and 40% to 50% are seen once. The top ten hold nearly 20% of the sample.

The sequence links TRBV6-5 to TRBJ2-1, with 8 central nucleotides matching TRBD1. The clonotype was recovered from a man aged 55-75 years in good health. The sample consisted of blood. CDR3 reads: CASSYSGTGYNEQFF. At the DNA level, the sequence is TGTGCCAGCAGTTACTCCGGGACAGGCTACAATGAGCAGTTCTTC.